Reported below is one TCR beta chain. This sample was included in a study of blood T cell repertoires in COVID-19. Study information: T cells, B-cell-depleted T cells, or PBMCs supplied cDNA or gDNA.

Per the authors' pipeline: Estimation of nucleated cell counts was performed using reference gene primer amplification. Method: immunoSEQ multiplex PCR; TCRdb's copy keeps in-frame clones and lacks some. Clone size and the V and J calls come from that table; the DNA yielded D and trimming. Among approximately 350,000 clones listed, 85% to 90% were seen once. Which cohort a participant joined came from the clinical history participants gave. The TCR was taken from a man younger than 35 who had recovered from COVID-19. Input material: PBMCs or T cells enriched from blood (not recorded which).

CDR3 nucleotides: TGTGCCAGCAGCGTAGCGGGAGCCTACCTCTCCTACGAGCAGTACTTC. Amino acid sequence: CASSVAGAYLSYEQYF. This chain uses TRBV6-2 or TRBV6-3 with TRBJ2-7; 9 nucleotides line up with TRBD2. The CDR3 contains 16 residues. The junction had 9 bases not matched to a gene; V was cut back by 6 bases and J by 0 bases. CDR1 MNHEY and CDR2 SVGEGT come from the germline V gene.